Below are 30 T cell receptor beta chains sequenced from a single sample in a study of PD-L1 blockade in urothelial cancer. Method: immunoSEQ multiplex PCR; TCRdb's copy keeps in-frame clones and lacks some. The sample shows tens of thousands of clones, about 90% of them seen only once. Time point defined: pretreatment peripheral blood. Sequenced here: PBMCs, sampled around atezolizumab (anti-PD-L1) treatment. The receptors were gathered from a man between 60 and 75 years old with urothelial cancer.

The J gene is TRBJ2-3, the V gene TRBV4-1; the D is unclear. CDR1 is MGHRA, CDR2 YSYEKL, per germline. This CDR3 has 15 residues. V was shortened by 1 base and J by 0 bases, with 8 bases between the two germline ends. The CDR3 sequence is CASSQGGPSTDTQYF. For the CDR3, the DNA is TGCGCCAGCAGCCAAGGCGGTCCCAGCACAGATACGCAGTATTTT.

CDR3 in amino acids: CASSVAAGGPNEKLFF. The CDR3 region has the DNA TGTGCCAGCAGCGTAGCGGCAGGGGGACCTAATGAAAAACTGTTTTTT. This chain uses TRBV9 with TRBJ1-4; 7 bases align to TRBD1. The CDR3 covers 16 residues. V gave up 0 bases and J gave up 3 bases; unmatched junction bases: 5. CDR1 SGDLS and CDR2 YYNGEE come from the germline V gene.

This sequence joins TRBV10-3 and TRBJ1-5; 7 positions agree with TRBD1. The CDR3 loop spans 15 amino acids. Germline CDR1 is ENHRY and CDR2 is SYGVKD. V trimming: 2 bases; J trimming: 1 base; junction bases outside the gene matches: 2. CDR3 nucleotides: TGTGCCATCAGTGAGGGGGGACAGAGCAATCAGCCCCAGCATTTT. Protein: CAISEGGQSNQPQHF.

Written as DNA, the CDR3 is TGTGCCAGCAGTCTCCGGGACAGGCCATTAGATCGTGGCTACACCTTC. Its translation: CASSLRDRPLDRGYTF. The V gene is TRBV5-4, the J gene TRBJ1-2, with 8 positions matching TRBD1. The V segment lost 5 bases and the J segment 7 bases; nucleotides outside the gene matches: 16. Germline CDR1 reads SGHNT; CDR2 reads YYREEE (reference sequence). The CDR3 is 16 amino acids.

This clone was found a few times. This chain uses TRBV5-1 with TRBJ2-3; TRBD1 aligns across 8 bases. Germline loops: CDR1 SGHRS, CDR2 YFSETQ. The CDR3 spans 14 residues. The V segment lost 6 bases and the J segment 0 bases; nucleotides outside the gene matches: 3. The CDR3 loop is CASTGGLSTDTQYF. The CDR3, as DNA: TGCGCCAGCACAGGGGGCTTAAGCACAGATACGCAGTATTTT.

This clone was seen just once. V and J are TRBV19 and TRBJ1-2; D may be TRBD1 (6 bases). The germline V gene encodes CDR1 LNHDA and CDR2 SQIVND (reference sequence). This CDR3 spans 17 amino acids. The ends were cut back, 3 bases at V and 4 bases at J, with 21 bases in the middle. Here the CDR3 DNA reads TGTGCCAGTAGTATTTGGGCTCCTTCCACAGGGAGCTATGGCTACACCTTC. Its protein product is CASSIWAPSTGSYGYTF.

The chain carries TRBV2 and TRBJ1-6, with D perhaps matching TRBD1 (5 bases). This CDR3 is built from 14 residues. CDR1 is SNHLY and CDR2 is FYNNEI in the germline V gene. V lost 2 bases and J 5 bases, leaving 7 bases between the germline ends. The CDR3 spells CASSERRDNSPLHF. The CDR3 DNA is TGTGCCAGCAGTGAACGCAGGGATAATTCACCCCTCCACTTT.

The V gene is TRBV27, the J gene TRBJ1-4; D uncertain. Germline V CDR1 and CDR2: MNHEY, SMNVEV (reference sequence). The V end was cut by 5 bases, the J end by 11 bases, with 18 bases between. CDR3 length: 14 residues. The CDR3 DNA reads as TGTGCCAGCAGTACGTCCCTCTCCGGGGTTAAACTGTTTTTT. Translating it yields CASSTSLSGVKLFF. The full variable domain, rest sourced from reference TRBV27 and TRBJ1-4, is EAQVTQNPRYLITVTGKKLTVTCSQNMNHEYMSWYRQDPGLGLRQIYYSMNVEVTDKGDVPEGYKVSRKEKRNFPLILESPSPNQTSLYFCASSTSLSGVKLFFGSGTQLSVL.

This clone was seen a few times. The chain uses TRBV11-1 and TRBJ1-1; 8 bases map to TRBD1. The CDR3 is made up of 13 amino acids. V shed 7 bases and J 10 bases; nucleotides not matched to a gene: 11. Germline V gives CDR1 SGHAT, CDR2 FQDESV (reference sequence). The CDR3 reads CASTPIQGQAAFF. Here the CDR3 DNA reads TGTGCCAGCACCCCAATACAGGGACAGGCAGCTTTCTTT.

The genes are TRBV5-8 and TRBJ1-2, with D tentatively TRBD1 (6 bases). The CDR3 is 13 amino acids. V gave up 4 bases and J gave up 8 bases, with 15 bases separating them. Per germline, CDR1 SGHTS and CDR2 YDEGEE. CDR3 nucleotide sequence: TGTGCCAGCAGCCGAGGGACAACGGGCGGCTACACCTTC. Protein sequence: CASSRGTTGGYTF.

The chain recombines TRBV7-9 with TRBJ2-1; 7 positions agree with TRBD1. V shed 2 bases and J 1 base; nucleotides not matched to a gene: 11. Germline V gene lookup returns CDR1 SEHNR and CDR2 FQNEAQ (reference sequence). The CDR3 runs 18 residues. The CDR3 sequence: CASSLLTGEWSSYNEQFF. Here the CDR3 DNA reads TGTGCCAGCAGCTTACTCACAGGGGAATGGAGTTCCTACAATGAGCAGTTCTTC.

DNA of the CDR3: TGTGCCAGCAGTCCCCGTCGAGAGACCCAGTACTTC. Encoded protein: CASSPRRETQYF. The genes are TRBV6-5 and TRBJ2-5, with D uncertain. V lost 5 bases to trimming and J lost 4 bases, with 8 bases between them. Germline CDR1 and CDR2: MNHEY and SVGAGI. The CDR3 runs 12 residues.

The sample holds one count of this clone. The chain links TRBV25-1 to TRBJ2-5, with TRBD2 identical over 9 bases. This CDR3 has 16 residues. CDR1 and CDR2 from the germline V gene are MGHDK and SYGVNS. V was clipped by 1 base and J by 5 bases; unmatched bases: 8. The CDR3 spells CASSESWSGGRETQYF. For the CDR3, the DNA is TGTGCCAGCAGTGAATCTTGGAGCGGGGGGCGGGAGACCCAGTACTTC. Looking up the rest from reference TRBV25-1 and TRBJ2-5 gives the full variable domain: EADIYQTPRYLVIGTGKKITLECSQTMGHDKMYWYQQDPGMELHLIHYSYGVNSTEKGDLSSESTVSRIRTEHFPLTLESARPSHTSQYLCASSESWSGGRETQYFGPGTRLLVL.

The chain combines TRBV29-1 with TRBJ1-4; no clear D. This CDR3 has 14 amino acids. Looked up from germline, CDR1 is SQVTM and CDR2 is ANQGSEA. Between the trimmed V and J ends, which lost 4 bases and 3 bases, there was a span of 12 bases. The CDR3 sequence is CSVVERAANEKLFF. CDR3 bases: TGCAGCGTTGTCGAACGTGCGGCTAATGAAAAACTGTTTTTT.

CDR3 nucleotides: TGTGCCAGCAGCCCCGGCGGGAACACTGAAGCTTTCTTT. This sequence encodes CASSPGGNTEAFF. This chain links TRBV7-3 with TRBJ1-1; D uncertain. Per germline, CDR1 SGHTA and CDR2 FQGTGA. V was trimmed by 5 bases and J by 1 base, leaving 8 bases between them. The CDR3 is 13 amino acids.

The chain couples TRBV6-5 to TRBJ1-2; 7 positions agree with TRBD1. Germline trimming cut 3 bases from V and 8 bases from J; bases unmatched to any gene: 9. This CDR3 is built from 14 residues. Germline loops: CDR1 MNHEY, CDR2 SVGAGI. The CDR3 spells CASSYDQGGRGYTF. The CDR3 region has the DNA TGTGCCAGCAGTTATGATCAGGGGGGTCGCGGCTACACCTTC.

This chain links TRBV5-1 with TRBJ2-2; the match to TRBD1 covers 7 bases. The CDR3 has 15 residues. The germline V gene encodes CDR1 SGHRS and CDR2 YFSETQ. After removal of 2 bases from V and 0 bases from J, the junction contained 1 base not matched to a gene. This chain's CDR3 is CASSLGGSNTGELFF. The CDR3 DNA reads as TGCGCCAGCAGCTTAGGGGGCTCGAACACCGGGGAGCTGTTTTTT.

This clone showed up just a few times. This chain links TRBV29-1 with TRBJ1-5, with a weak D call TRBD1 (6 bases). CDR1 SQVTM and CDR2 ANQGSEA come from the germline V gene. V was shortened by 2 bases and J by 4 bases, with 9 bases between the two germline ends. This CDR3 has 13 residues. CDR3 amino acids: CSVEQGQNQPQHF. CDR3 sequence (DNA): TGCAGCGTTGAACAGGGGCAGAATCAGCCCCAGCATTTT.

Here the CDR3 DNA reads TGTGCCAGCTCACCACCGGCGGGCCCGGACGAGCAGTACTTC. This translates into CASSPPAGPDEQYF. The chain uses TRBV18 and TRBJ2-7, with D possibly TRBD2 on 5 matching bases. V was clipped by 0 bases and J by 5 bases, with 11 bases between them. Germline CDR1 and CDR2: KGHSH and LQKENI. The CDR3 covers 14 residues.

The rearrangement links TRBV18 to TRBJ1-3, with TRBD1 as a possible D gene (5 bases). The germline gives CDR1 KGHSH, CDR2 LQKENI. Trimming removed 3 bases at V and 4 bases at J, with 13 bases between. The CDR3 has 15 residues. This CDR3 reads CASSPRTQGGNTIYF. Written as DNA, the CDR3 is TGTGCCAGCTCACCCAGAACTCAGGGCGGAAACACCATATATTTT.

CDR3 sequence reads: CASSSRIGQNEKLFF. DNA for the CDR3: TGTGCCAGCAGCTCTCGAATAGGACAGAATGAAAAACTGTTTTTT. The chain is built from TRBV5-4 and TRBJ1-4, with a possible D match to TRBD1 (6 bases). V was cut by 3 bases and J by 5 bases, with 14 bases left in between. The CDR3 contains 15 residues. Per germline, CDR1 SGHNT and CDR2 YYREEE (reference sequence).

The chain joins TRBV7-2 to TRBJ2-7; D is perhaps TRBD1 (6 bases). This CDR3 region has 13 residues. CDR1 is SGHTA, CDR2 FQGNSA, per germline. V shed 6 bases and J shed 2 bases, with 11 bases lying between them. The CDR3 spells CASRSDRTYEQYF. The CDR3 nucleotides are TGTGCCAGCAGATCCGACAGGACCTACGAGCAGTACTTC.

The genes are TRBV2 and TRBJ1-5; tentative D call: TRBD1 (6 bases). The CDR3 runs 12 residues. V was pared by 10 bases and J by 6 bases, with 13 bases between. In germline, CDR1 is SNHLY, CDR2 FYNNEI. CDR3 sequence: CAKGGRGQPQHF. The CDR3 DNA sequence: TGTGCCAAGGGGGGGAGGGGTCAGCCCCAGCATTTT.

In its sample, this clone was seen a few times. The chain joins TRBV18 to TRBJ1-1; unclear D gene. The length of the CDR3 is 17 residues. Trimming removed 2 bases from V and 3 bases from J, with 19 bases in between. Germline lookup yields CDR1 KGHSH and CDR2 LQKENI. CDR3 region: CASSPSSKAGVDTEAFF. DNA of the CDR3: TGTGCCAGCTCACCAAGTTCTAAGGCGGGAGTAGACACTGAAGCTTTCTTT.

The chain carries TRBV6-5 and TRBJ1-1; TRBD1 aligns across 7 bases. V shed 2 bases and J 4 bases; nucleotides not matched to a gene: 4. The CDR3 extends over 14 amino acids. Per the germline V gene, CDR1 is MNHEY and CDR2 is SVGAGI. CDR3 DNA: TGTGCCAGCAGTTACCTCCAGGGGGGCACTGAAGCTTTCTTT. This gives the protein CASSYLQGGTEAFF.

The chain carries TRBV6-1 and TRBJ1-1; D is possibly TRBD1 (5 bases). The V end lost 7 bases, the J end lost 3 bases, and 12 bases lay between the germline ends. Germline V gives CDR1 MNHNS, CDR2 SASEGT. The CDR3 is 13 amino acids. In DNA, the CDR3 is TGTGCCAGCACCCCAGCGGGGGACACTGAAGCTTTCTTT. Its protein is CASTPAGDTEAFF.

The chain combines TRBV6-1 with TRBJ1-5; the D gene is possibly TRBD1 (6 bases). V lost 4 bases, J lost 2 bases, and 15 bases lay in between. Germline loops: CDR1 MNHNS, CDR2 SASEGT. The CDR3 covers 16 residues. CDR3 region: CASSATGRGGNQPQHF. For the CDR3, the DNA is TGTGCCAGCAGTGCGACAGGCCGGGGGGGCAATCAGCCCCAGCATTTT.

The CDR3 nucleotides read TGTGCCAGCACCCTGGCGGGGGCCAACATTCAGTACTTC. Translation: CASTLAGANIQYF. The chain uses TRBV28 and TRBJ2-4; possible D gene TRBD2, 7 bases. Trimming left V 7 bases short and J 7 bases short, with 14 bases between. CDR1 and CDR2 from the germline V gene are MDHEN and SYDVKM. This CDR3 spans 13 amino acids.

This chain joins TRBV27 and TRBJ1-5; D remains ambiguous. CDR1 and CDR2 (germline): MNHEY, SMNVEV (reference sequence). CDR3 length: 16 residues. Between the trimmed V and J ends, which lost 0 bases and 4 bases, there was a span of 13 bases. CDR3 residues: CASSLSPGLPNQPQHF. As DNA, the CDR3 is TGTGCCAGCAGTTTATCACCCGGACTTCCTAATCAGCCCCAGCATTTT.

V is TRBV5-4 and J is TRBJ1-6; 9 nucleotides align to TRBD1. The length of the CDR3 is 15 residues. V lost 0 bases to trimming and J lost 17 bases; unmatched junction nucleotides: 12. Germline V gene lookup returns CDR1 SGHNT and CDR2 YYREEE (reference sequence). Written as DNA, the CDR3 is TGTGCCAGCAGCTTGGCCGGGACAGGGAGCCCACCTGTCCACTTT. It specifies CASSLAGTGSPPVHF.